A single sample gave rise to the 24 T cell receptor beta chains below, sequenced in a study of blood T cell repertoires in COVID-19. Libraries were prepared by immunoSEQ multiplex PCR; TCRdb keeps only in-frame clonotypes and omits some of them. The sample contains roughly 120,000 clones, roughly 80% of which appear only once. Source material: peripheral blood. The receptors were gathered from a woman aged 55-75 years with acute or convalescent COVID-19.

V gene TRBV5-1 combines with J gene TRBJ2-1, with 8 bases fitting TRBD1. Trimming at V came to 0 bases and at J to 5 bases, leaving 4 bases not matched to a gene. Germline V gene lookup returns CDR1 SGHRS and CDR2 YFSETQ. This CDR3 is built from 15 residues. The CDR3 region is CASSLGQGRHNEQFF. Here the CDR3 DNA reads TGCGCCAGCAGCTTGGGACAGGGGCGGCACAATGAGCAGTTCTTC.

The CDR3 nucleotides are TGTGCCAGCAGCCCGACAGGGAACTATGGCTACACCTTC. Amino acids: CASSPTGNYGYTF. The chain combines TRBV7-9 with TRBJ1-2; 7 nucleotides match TRBD1. Trimming cost V 5 bases and J 2 bases; bases outside gene matches: 2. Germline V gene data show CDR1 as SEHNR and CDR2 as FQNEAQ (reference sequence). The CDR3 is 13 amino acids. The full variable domain, rest sourced from reference TRBV7-9 and TRBJ1-2, is DTGVSQNPRHKITKRGQNVTFRCDPISEHNRLYWYRQTLGQGPEFLTYFQNEAQLEKSRLLSDRFSAERPKGSFSTLEIQRTEQGDSAMYLCASSPTGNYGYTFGSGTRLTVV.

The chain has TRBV6-5 and TRBJ1-6; weak D call: TRBD1 (5 bases). V lost 7 bases, J lost 9 bases, and 10 bases lay in between. The V gene's germline CDR1 is MNHEY and CDR2 SVGAGI. The CDR3 extends over 12 amino acids. The CDR3 spells CASILGGSPLHF. CDR3 DNA sequence: TGTGCCAGCATTCTCGGGGGTTCACCCCTCCACTTT.

The sample holds one count of this clone. This sequence joins TRBV4-2 and TRBJ1-1; 12 bases match TRBD1. Germline-derived CDR1 and CDR2 are LGHNA and YNFKEQ. V lost 4 bases, J lost 3 bases, and 9 bases stayed unmatched. The CDR3 is 17 residues long. CDR3: CASSLFLGQGADTEAFF. The DNA for the CDR3 is TGTGCCAGCAGCCTTTTCTTGGGACAGGGGGCGGACACTGAAGCTTTCTTT.

The genes are TRBV12-5 and TRBJ1-5; D is possibly TRBD1 (5 bases). From germline, CDR1 is LGHNT and CDR2 FRNRAP. The CDR3 contains 17 residues. The V end was cut by 5 bases, the J end by 2 bases, with 19 bases between. This chain's CDR3 is CASGQIFDRLGNQPQHF. The CDR3 region has the DNA TGTGCTAGTGGTCAAATTTTTGACAGATTAGGCAATCAGCCCCAGCATTTT. Using reference TRBV12-5 and TRBJ1-5 for the parts outside the CDR3, the full variable domain is DARVTQTPRHKVTEMGQEVTMRCQPILGHNTVFWYRQTMMQGLELLAYFRNRAPLDDSGMPKDRFSAEMPDATLATLKIQPSEPRDSAVYFCASGQIFDRLGNQPQHFGDGTRLSIL.

The rearrangement links TRBV7-8 to TRBJ2-7, with D possibly matching TRBD2 (6 bases). CDR1 and CDR2 (germline): SGHVS, FQNEAQ. The V end was cut by 0 bases, the J end by 4 bases, with 13 bases between. The CDR3 consists of 15 residues. CDR3 nucleotide sequence: TGTGCCAGCAGCTTAGCAGGGCTGGGGACTTACGAGCAGTACTTC. As protein: CASSLAGLGTYEQYF. The full variable domain, in which reference TRBV7-8 and TRBJ2-7 provide the parts outside the CDR3, is GAGVSQSPRYKVAKRGQDVALRCDPISGHVSLFWYQQALGQGPEFLTYFQNEAQLDKSGLPSDRFFAERPEGSVSTLKIQRTQQEDSAVYLCASSLAGLGTYEQYFGPGTRLTVT.

V is TRBV5-4 and J is TRBJ2-1; TRBD2 matches 7 bases. This CDR3 region has 12 residues. Trimming at V came to 1 base and at J to 10 bases, leaving 2 bases not matched to a gene. Germline V gives CDR1 SGHNT, CDR2 YYREEE (reference sequence). The CDR3 loop reads CASSLFGGEQFF. The CDR3 DNA follows: TGTGCCAGCAGCTTGTTCGGGGGGGAGCAGTTCTTC. Based on the CDR3 plus reference TRBV5-4 and TRBJ2-1, the full variable domain is ETGVTQSPTHLIKTRGQQVTLRCSSQSGHNTVSWYQQALGQGPQFIFQYYREEENGRGNFPPRFSGLQFPNYSSELNVNALELDDSALYLCASSLFGGEQFFGPGTRLTVL.

This chain joins TRBV4-3 and TRBJ2-3; TRBD1 agrees at 7 bases. The V segment lost 4 bases and the J segment 5 bases; nucleotides outside the gene matches: 12. From germline, CDR1 is LGHNA and CDR2 YSLEER. This CDR3 spans 16 amino acids. The CDR3 spells CASSLTAHSGGDTQYF. DNA for the CDR3: TGCGCCAGCAGCCTCACCGCCCACTCAGGGGGAGATACGCAGTATTTT.

The chain couples TRBV14 to TRBJ1-6; D possibly corresponds to TRBD1 (5 bases). The CDR3 has 14 amino acids. The ends were cut back, 3 bases at V and 9 bases at J, with 12 bases in the middle. The germline V gene has CDR1 SGHDN and CDR2 FVKESK. Written as DNA, the CDR3 is TGTGCCAGCAGCCACATGGTGCAGGGTTCACCCCTCCACTTT. Its translation is CASSHMVQGSPLHF.

This chain uses TRBV6-5 with TRBJ1-1; the D is unclear. In germline, CDR1 is MNHEY, CDR2 SVGAGI. V lost 6 bases to trimming and J lost 10 bases, with 15 bases between them. The CDR3 has 12 amino acids. This CDR3 reads CASSPTRAGAFF. For the CDR3, the DNA is TGTGCCAGCAGCCCAACGAGGGCCGGAGCTTTCTTT.

V gene TRBV27 combines with J gene TRBJ1-4, with 8 bases aligning to TRBD1. V dropped 6 bases and J dropped 8; count of bases not matched to a gene: 11. This CDR3 comprises 15 residues. Germline lookup yields CDR1 MNHEY and CDR2 SMNVEV (reference sequence). In DNA form, the CDR3 reads TGTGCCAGCAGATACCCAGGACAGGGTCCCGAAAAACTGTTTTTT. It is translated as CASRYPGQGPEKLFF.

This clone has a single count. This rearrangement joins TRBV7-9 to TRBJ2-1; D is uncertain. The germline CDR1 and CDR2 sequences are SEHNR and FQNEAQ (reference sequence). The CDR3 contains 13 residues. The germline V and J ends were trimmed by 3 bases and 5 bases, with 8 bases remaining between them. DNA for the CDR3: TGTGCCAGCAGCTTTTCTGCGCACAATGAGCAGTTCTTC. It encodes CASSFSAHNEQFF.

The sample holds one count of this clone. The chain combines TRBV4-3 with TRBJ1-2; 7 nucleotides agree with TRBD1. The V gene end was trimmed by 4 bases and the J gene end by 7 bases; junction bases not matched to a gene: 3. The CDR3 sequence is 12 residues long. Germline CDR1 is LGHNA and CDR2 is YSLEER. CDR3 sequence reads: CASSRTGGGYTF. CDR3 in DNA: TGCGCCAGCAGCCGGACAGGCGGTGGCTACACCTTC.

The rearrangement joins TRBV24-1 to TRBJ2-1; possible D gene TRBD2, 7 bases. The CDR3 contains 14 residues. V gave up 5 bases and J gave up 9 bases, with 16 bases separating them. Germline CDR1 is KGHDR and CDR2 is SFDVKD. The CDR3 DNA follows: TGTGCCACCAGTGTGGGGGGGGGCCTAGTTGAGCAGTTCTTC. The encoded protein is CATSVGGGLVEQFF.

The chain couples TRBV27 to TRBJ1-6, with a weak D call TRBD1 (6 bases). Germline loops: CDR1 MNHEY, CDR2 SMNVEV (reference sequence). The CDR3 is 15 residues long. V lost 9 bases to trimming and J lost 10 bases, with 22 bases between them. CDR3 sequence (DNA): TGTGCCAGTAGGGGGACAAGGACAATACTATCACCCCTCCACTTT. This sequence encodes CASRGTRTILSPLHF.

There are a few counts of this clone. This chain uses TRBV7-2 with TRBJ1-5; 8 nucleotides line up with TRBD1. Looked up from germline, CDR1 is SGHTA and CDR2 is FQGNSA. Unmatched junction bases numbered 3, after V lost 4 bases and J lost 4 bases. The CDR3 runs to 14 residues. CDR3: CASSSGQVNQPQHF. The DNA of the CDR3 is TGTGCCAGCAGCTCGGGACAGGTTAATCAGCCCCAGCATTTT.

V gene TRBV18 combines with J gene TRBJ1-3; D might be TRBD1 (6 bases). This CDR3 has 15 amino acids. The germline gives CDR1 KGHSH, CDR2 LQKENI. The V gene lost 3 bases and the J gene lost 5 bases, with 14 bases spanning the gap. The CDR3 nucleotides read TGTGCCAGCTCACCCTCAACACAGGGAAGAAACACCATATATTTT. It encodes CASSPSTQGRNTIYF.

This chain joins TRBV25-1 and TRBJ1-2; TRBD1 might be the D (5 bases). The CDR3 length is 14 residues. Germline V CDR1 and CDR2: MGHDK, SYGVNS. Trimming pared 4 bases from V and 3 bases from J, leaving 12 bases between. The CDR3 loop is CASSVAGVDYGYTF. Written as DNA, the CDR3 is TGTGCCAGCAGTGTAGCGGGGGTGGACTATGGCTACACCTTC.

This clone was counted a single time. Additional DNA sequences in this sample encode the identical CDR3. The gene calls are TRBV3-1 (or the pseudogene TRBV3-2) and TRBJ1-1; D is unclear. Trimming shortened V by 4 bases and J by 2 bases, and 8 bases separated the two germline ends. The CDR3 is 13 amino acids. Germline lookup yields CDR1 LGHDT and CDR2 YNNKEL (reference sequence). Here the CDR3 reads CASSPNRNTEAFF. In DNA form, the CDR3 reads TGTGCCAGCAGCCCAAACAGAAACACTGAAGCTTTCTTT.

V gene TRBV18 combines with J gene TRBJ1-2; 10 positions agree with TRBD1. Germline CDR1 reads KGHSH; CDR2 reads LQKENI. V shed 1 base and J 6 bases; nucleotides not matched to a gene: 2. The CDR3 has 14 amino acids. This CDR3 reads CASSPQGQGNGYTF. For the CDR3, the DNA is TGTGCCAGCTCACCACAGGGACAGGGGAATGGCTACACCTTC.

The chain has TRBV19 and TRBJ1-5; D is ambiguous. The CDR3 totals 19 residues. Per the germline V gene, CDR1 is LNHDA and CDR2 is SQIVND (reference sequence). V lost 7 bases and J lost 0, with 25 bases in between. This chain's CDR3 is CASIRLVSSYHNSNQPQHF. The DNA for the CDR3 is TGTGCCAGTATCCGACTAGTCAGTTCTTACCATAATAGCAATCAGCCCCAGCATTTT. Full variable domain (rest looked up from reference TRBV19 and TRBJ1-5): DGGITQSPKYLFRKEGQNVTLSCEQNLNHDAMYWYRQDPGQGLRLIYYSQIVNDFQKGDIAEGYSVSREKKESFPLTVTSAQKNPTAFYLCASIRLVSSYHNSNQPQHFGDGTRLSIL.

The chain uses TRBV19 and TRBJ1-5; 12 bases match TRBD1. The CDR3 is made up of 16 amino acids. Germline values: CDR1 LNHDA, CDR2 SQIVND (reference sequence). The junction had 7 bases not matched to a gene; V was cut back by 3 bases and J by 7 bases. The CDR3 DNA reads as TGTGCCAGTAGTATGGTAGGGACAGGGGGCCGGCAGCCCCAGCATTTT. Translating it yields CASSMVGTGGRQPQHF. The complete variable domain, with remaining parts taken from reference TRBV19 and TRBJ1-5, reads DGGITQSPKYLFRKEGQNVTLSCEQNLNHDAMYWYRQDPGQGLRLIYYSQIVNDFQKGDIAEGYSVSREKKESFPLTVTSAQKNPTAFYLCASSMVGTGGRQPQHFGDGTRLSIL.

This chain joins TRBV7-9 and TRBJ2-7; TRBD1 agrees at 9 bases. The CDR3 is made up of 14 amino acids. The trim removed 6 bases at V and 3 bases at J, leaving 6 bases unmatched. CDR1 is SEHNR, CDR2 FQNEAQ, per germline (reference sequence). The CDR3 spells CASSYTDRGYEQYF. DNA for the CDR3: TGTGCCAGCAGTTATACGGACAGGGGCTACGAGCAGTACTTC.

The CDR3 here is CASSYSTGGELFF. Here the CDR3 DNA reads TGTGCCAGCAGTTACTCTACCGGCGGGGAGCTGTTTTTT. This chain links TRBV6-5 with TRBJ2-2; D uncertain. V lost 0 bases and J 7 bases, leaving 6 bases between the germline ends. Germline V gives CDR1 MNHEY, CDR2 SVGAGI. The CDR3 runs 13 residues.